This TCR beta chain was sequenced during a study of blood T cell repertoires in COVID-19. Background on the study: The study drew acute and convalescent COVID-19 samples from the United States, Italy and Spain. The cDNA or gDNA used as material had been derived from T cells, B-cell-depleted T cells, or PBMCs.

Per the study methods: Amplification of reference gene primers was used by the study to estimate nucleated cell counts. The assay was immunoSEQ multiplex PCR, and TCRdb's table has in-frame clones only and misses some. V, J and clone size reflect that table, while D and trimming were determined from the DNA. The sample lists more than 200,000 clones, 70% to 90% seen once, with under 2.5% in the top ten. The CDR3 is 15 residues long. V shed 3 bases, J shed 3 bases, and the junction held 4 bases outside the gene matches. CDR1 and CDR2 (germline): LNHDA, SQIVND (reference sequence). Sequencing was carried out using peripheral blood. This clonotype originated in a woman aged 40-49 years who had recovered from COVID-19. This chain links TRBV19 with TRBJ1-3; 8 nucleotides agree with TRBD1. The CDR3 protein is CASSMDRVSGNTIYF. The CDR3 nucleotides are TGTGCCAGTAGTATGGACAGGGTTAGTGGAAACACCATATATTTT.